This T cell receptor (beta chain) was captured by sequencing in a study of OX40 agonist ivuxolimab in advanced cancers. The wider study: Hepatocellular carcinoma, melanoma, renal cell or head and neck cancer was diagnosed in the dose-escalation patients. Three patients responded partially, comprising one with hepatocellular carcinoma and two with cutaneous melanoma.

Germline lookup yields CDR1 MNHNS and CDR2 SASEGT. The CDR3 is 15 residues long. Trimming shortened V by 5 bases and J by 3 bases, and 17 bases separated the two germline ends. The table came from immunoSEQ multiplex PCR; TCRdb's copy has only in-frame clones and leaves some out. The sample holds approximately 100,000 clones, roughly nine tenths seen once. This clonotype originated in an adult with an advanced solid tumor such as melanoma, head and neck, liver or kidney cancer. The source was CD4+ or CD8+ T cells sorted from blood, collected in a trial of the OX40 agonist ivuxolimab. This sequence joins TRBV6-1 and TRBJ2-7, with a possible D match to TRBD1 (5 bases). The CDR3 coding sequence is TGTGCCAGCAGTAAAACCCCCCTGACAGTCTACGAGCAGTACTTC. Translating gives CASSKTPLTVYEQYF.